This section outlines one T cell receptor beta chain sequence together with its context. What it recognizes is unknown. Selected positively for CCR7 and CD45RO-negative, naive CD8 cells excluded terminally differentiated effector memory CD45RA+ cells. Produced via immunoSEQ multiplex PCR; TCRdb's table is partial and in-frame only. Of 550,000 to 750,000 clones listed, about 95% are singletons. This specimen comes from a study of shared clonotypes between healthy human individuals. Germline CDR1 and CDR2: SGDLS and YYNGEE. CDR3 length: 17 amino acids. V lost 0 bases and J lost 0; bases outside the gene matches: 4. Overall study results and limits: Researchers sampled only blood; tissue repertoires likely differ. Clonotype sharing across donors was expected to vary with sequencing depth.

The sample taken for sequencing was naive CD8+ T cells sorted from blood. The chain is built from TRBV9 and TRBJ2-1; 9 bases match TRBD2. This TCR came from a woman aged 25 to 39 in good health. The chain's CDR3 is CASSVVGSGSSYNEQFF. CDR3 in DNA: TGTGCCAGCAGCGTAGTCGGTAGCGGGAGCTCCTACAATGAGCAGTTCTTC.